The present T cell receptor (beta chain) was sequenced within a study of sequential checkpoint blockade in melanoma. At the level of the study: First-line arms were nivolumab then ipilimumab, or the reverse, randomized 1:1.

The CDR3 contains 14 residues. The germline CDR1 and CDR2 sequences are SGDLS and YYNGEE. The germline V and J ends were trimmed by 0 bases and 6 bases, with 12 bases remaining between them. This clone appeared once. Clones were read by immunoSEQ multiplex PCR, and TCRdb kept only the in-frame ones, dropping some. The sample has under 40,000 clones, approximately 91% seen once. Described treatment: randomized to nivolumab then ipilimumab (arm A) or the reverse (arm B). None of the patients previously received DNA-damaging chemotherapy. Sorted cells were live CD3+CD8+, lacking CD19 and CD56, from PBMCs.

This sequence joins TRBV9 and TRBJ1-2, with D possibly TRBD1 on 5 matching bases. The source material was CD8+ T cells sorted from blood (inferred from file names), sampled from a patient given nivolumab and ipilimumab in sequence. This sequence originates from a human donor with melanoma. The CDR3 bases are TGTGCCAGCAGCGTAGATGCAGGGTACAATGGCTACACCTTC. The encoded protein is CASSVDAGYNGYTF.